This T cell receptor beta chain was profiled in a study of T-cell reconstitution after alpha-beta-depleted transplantation in children. TCRbeta library preparation incorporated unique molecular identifiers. From the PCR reads, TCRdb called clonotypes with MiXCR, one entry per CDR3 protein. This table holds 95,000 to 120,000 distinct CDR3 sequences, approximately 6.4% found once. This clonotype was found a few times. Its antigen is not known. The germline CDR1 and CDR2 sequences are SGHRS and YFSETQ. Trimming removed 4 bases at V and 5 bases at J, with 21 bases between. The CDR3 is 16 amino acids. Study-wide results and caveats: After transplant, high TCRbeta diversity at day 60 in some patients arose from surviving recipient T cells and thymic progenitors.

The sample consisted of PBMCs, mostly from graft donor cells, taken 360 days after TCRalphabeta/CD19-depleted stem cell transplant. This sequence was found in a male patient under 10 years old who had a stem cell transplant for acute lymphoblastic leukemia, so the T cells may come from the graft donor. This chain joins TRBV5-1 and TRBJ2-5; no clear D. CDR3 loop: CASSLRAGPPGETQYF. The CDR3 DNA follows: TGCGCCAGCAGCCTTAGGGCCGGGCCTCCCGGGGAGACCCAGTACTTC. Full variable domain (rest looked up from reference TRBV5-1 and TRBJ2-5): KAGVTQTPRYLIKTRGQQVTLSCSPISGHRSVSWYQQTPGQGLQFLFEYFSETQRNKGNFPGRFSGRQFSNSRSEMNVSTLELGDSALYLCASSLRAGPPGETQYFGPGTRLLVL.